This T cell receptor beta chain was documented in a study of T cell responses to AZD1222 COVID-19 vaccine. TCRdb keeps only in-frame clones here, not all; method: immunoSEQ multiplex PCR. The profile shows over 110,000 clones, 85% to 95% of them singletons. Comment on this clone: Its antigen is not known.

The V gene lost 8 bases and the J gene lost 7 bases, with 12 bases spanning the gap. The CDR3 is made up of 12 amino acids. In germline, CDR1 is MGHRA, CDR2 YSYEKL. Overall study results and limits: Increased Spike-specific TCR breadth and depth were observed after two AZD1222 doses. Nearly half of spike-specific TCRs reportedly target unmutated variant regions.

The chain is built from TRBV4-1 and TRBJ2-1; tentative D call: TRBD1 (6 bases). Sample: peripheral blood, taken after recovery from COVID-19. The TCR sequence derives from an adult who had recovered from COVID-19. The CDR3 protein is CASSPQGNEQFF. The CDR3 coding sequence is TGCGCCAGCTCGCCACAGGGAAATGAGCAGTTCTTC.